This TCR beta chain was identified during a study of blood T cell repertoires in COVID-19. Study context: Nucleic acid was either cDNA or gDNA, and it came from T cells, B-cell-depleted T cells, or PBMCs.

In the original workflow: Amplification with reference gene primers provided the estimates of nucleated cell counts. Measured with immunoSEQ multiplex PCR; TCRdb has only the in-frame clones, and not every one. Clonal size and the V and J genes are those of that table, whereas D and trimming came from the DNA. The sample has 200,000 to 250,000 clones; roughly four fifths are singletons. This CDR3 has 21 residues. CDR1 and CDR2 (germline): LNHNV, YYDKDF (reference sequence). V gave up 2 bases and J gave up 7 bases, with 36 bases separating them. The receptor was isolated from a woman in her seventies with acute or convalescent COVID-19. Material for sequencing was peripheral blood. The chain uses TRBV15 and TRBJ2-7; the D gene is possibly TRBD2 (5 bases). The CDR3 DNA reads as TGTGCCACCAGCAGATCCCCCCTAATCCCCGCCGGGGATCCACTACCGAGAGAGCAGTACTTC. Its translation is CATSRSPLIPAGDPLPREQYF.